The 26 T cell receptor beta chains listed next were all sequenced from one sample in a study of CD8+ T cells in alopecia areata. The treatment denotes: oral pan-JAK inhibitor, 5-10 mg twice daily. cDNA serving as the sequencing template came from extracted, reverse transcribed RNA. The method was immunoSEQ multiplex PCR; TCRdb's version includes in-frame clones alone and lacks a portion of them. This repertoire shows 190,000 or so clones, roughly 53% found once; its top ten account for around 12%. Here the sequenced sample was CD8+ T cells sorted from blood, taken at week 24, from a patient treated with tofacitinib. The receptors were sampled from a human donor with alopecia areata.

This chain joins TRBV10-2 and TRBJ1-1; the D is unclear. V lost 0 bases, J lost 6 bases, and 5 bases lay in between. CDR1 and CDR2 (germline): WSHSY, SAAADI. The CDR3 is 12 amino acids. CDR3 in amino acids: CASSESLAEAFF. Here the CDR3 DNA reads TGCGCCAGCAGTGAGTCACTGGCTGAAGCTTTCTTT.

V usage is TRBV13 and J usage is TRBJ2-3; 9 bases are a match to TRBD1. CDR3 length equals 16 residues. After removal of 5 bases from V and 4 bases from J, the junction contained 10 bases not matched to a gene. In germline, CDR1 is PRHDT, CDR2 FYEKMQ (reference sequence). CDR3 in amino acids: CASSPGQGGRADTQYF. CDR3 DNA sequence: TGTGCCAGCAGCCCGGGACAGGGAGGACGGGCAGATACGCAGTATTTT.

The V gene is TRBV15, the J gene TRBJ2-6, with D unclear. The CDR3 is 17 residues long. V dropped 0 bases and J dropped 1 base, with 10 bases sitting between them. Germline lookup yields CDR1 LNHNV and CDR2 YYDKDF (reference sequence). The DNA for the CDR3 is TGTGCCACCAGCAGAGATCGCTCCGGGTCTGGGGCCAACGTCCTGACTTTC. This translates into CATSRDRSGSGANVLTF.

This clone was detected only a few times. The V and J genes are TRBV4-1 and TRBJ2-4; 8 bases line up with TRBD1. CDR1 and CDR2 (germline): MGHRA, YSYEKL. This CDR3 has 18 residues. The trim removed 4 bases at V and 6 bases at J, leaving 17 bases unmatched. In DNA form, the CDR3 reads TGCGCCAGCAGCCGGATACTTGAGAGAGGCAGGGGGCGAAACATTCAGTACTTC. This gives the protein CASSRILERGRGRNIQYF.

The CDR3, as DNA: TGTGCCAGCACATCATCAGGTCTGAGGGGCTACACCTTC. Protein: CASTSSGLRGYTF. This rearrangement joins TRBV6-5 to TRBJ1-2; D is ambiguous. Trimming took 7 bases from V and 8 from J, leaving 17 bases between them. Germline CDR1 and CDR2: MNHEY and SVGAGI. This CDR3 spans 13 amino acids.

V and J are TRBV13 and TRBJ2-7; 8 bases agree with TRBD1. Trimming removed 3 bases from V and 1 base from J; junction bases left unmatched: 2. The CDR3 length is 14 residues. Germline CDR1 and CDR2: PRHDT and FYEKMQ (reference sequence). DNA of the CDR3: TGTGCCAGCAGCTTCCGGGACAGGTCCTACGAGCAGTACTTC. Amino acid sequence: CASSFRDRSYEQYF.

This clone has more than one count but fewer than ten. This chain links TRBV4-1 with TRBJ2-3; 8 bases map to TRBD2. V lost 4 bases to trimming and J lost 3 bases; unmatched junction nucleotides: 6. Germline CDR1 reads MGHRA; CDR2 reads YSYEKL. The CDR3 is 15 amino acids. The DNA for the CDR3 is TGCGCCAGCAGCCCTGGTGGCGGGGGGACAGATACGCAGTATTTT. Its protein product is CASSPGGGGTDTQYF.

The CDR3 coding sequence is TGTGCCAGCAGCGCCCGACAGAGGCCCTACGAGCAGTACTTC. Protein product: CASSARQRPYEQYF. This chain uses TRBV7-9 with TRBJ2-7, with D perhaps TRBD1 (5 bases). The CDR3 contains 14 residues. Trimming left V 5 bases short and J 2 bases short, with 13 bases between. Germline loops: CDR1 SEHNR, CDR2 FQNEAQ (reference sequence).

The chain joins TRBV9 to TRBJ2-1; 9 positions agree with TRBD2. With 0 bases clipped from V and 8 bases from J, the junction kept 9 bases outside the gene matches. There are 16 residues in the CDR3. Germline loops: CDR1 SGDLS, CDR2 YYNGEE. CDR3 amino acids: CASSVGSSGVVYEQFF. CDR3 DNA sequence: TGTGCCAGCAGCGTAGGCTCTAGCGGGGTAGTGTATGAGCAGTTCTTC.

This chain uses TRBV25-1 with TRBJ2-2, with a possible D match to TRBD1 (6 bases). The germline CDR1 and CDR2 sequences are MGHDK and SYGVNS. Deletions cut 4 bases from V and 5 bases from J, with 17 bases between. This CDR3 region has 16 residues. CDR3 in amino acids: CASSGAAGVGTGELFF. Written as DNA, the CDR3 is TGTGCCAGCAGTGGGGCGGCAGGGGTAGGGACCGGGGAGCTGTTTTTT.

This clone was seen just once. The V gene is TRBV5-5, the J gene TRBJ2-7; TRBD2 agrees at 9 bases. This CDR3 has 15 residues. Germline CDR1 SGHKS, CDR2 YYEKEE (reference sequence). V gave up 5 bases and J gave up 3 bases; unmatched junction bases: 9. CDR3 coding DNA: TGTGCCAGCAGTCCCGCGTATAGCGGGGGCTACGAGCAGTACTTC. This codes for CASSPAYSGGYEQYF. Drawing the rest from reference TRBV5-5 and TRBJ2-7, the complete variable domain is DAGVTQSPTHLIKTRGQQVTLRCSPISGHKSVSWYQQVLGQGPQFIFQYYEKEERGRGNFPDRFSARQFPNYSSELNVNALLLGDSALYLCASSPAYSGGYEQYFGPGTRLTVT.

In its sample, this clone was seen a few times. This sequence joins TRBV2 and TRBJ1-2; no reliable D call. With 3 bases removed from V and 4 bases from J, the gap between germline ends came to 6 bases. The length of the CDR3 is 12 residues. Germline CDR1 SNHLY, CDR2 FYNNEI. The CDR3 region is CASSEVSYGYTF. The CDR3 nucleotides read TGTGCCAGCAGTGAGGTTAGCTATGGCTACACCTTC.

The gene calls are TRBV7-9 and TRBJ2-3; D is tentatively TRBD1 or TRBD2 (7 bases each). The V gene lost 0 bases and the J gene lost 12 bases, with 13 bases spanning the gap. CDR1 SEHNR and CDR2 FQNEAQ come from the germline V gene (reference sequence). This CDR3 has 13 residues. The CDR3 sequence is CASSLADREGQYF. CDR3 nucleotide sequence: TGTGCCAGCAGCTTAGCCGACAGGGAGGGCCAGTATTTT.

A note on this clone: Different DNA sequences within this sample yield the same CDR3. The rearrangement uses TRBV29-1 and TRBJ2-7, with no clear D. V was shortened by 1 base and J by 4 bases, with 5 bases between the two germline ends. From germline, CDR1 is SQVTM and CDR2 ANQGSEA. The CDR3 runs 11 residues. The CDR3 loop reads CSVEGEYEQYF. In DNA, the CDR3 is TGCAGCGTTGAAGGAGAGTACGAGCAGTACTTC.

The J gene is TRBJ2-7, the V gene TRBV27, with D hard to call. The germline V and J ends were trimmed by 6 bases and 3 bases, with 18 bases remaining between them. This CDR3 is 15 amino acids long. Germline assignment: CDR1 MNHEY and CDR2 SMNVEV (reference sequence). The CDR3, as DNA: TGTGCCAGCAGGGTGTTTCAAAAACGTGGCTACGAGCAGTACTTC. As protein: CASRVFQKRGYEQYF.

V gene TRBV29-1 combines with J gene TRBJ2-3; 7 nucleotides align to TRBD2. V dropped 3 bases and J dropped 9; count of bases not matched to a gene: 18. There are 16 residues in the CDR3. CDR1 is SQVTM, CDR2 ANQGSEA, per germline. This chain's CDR3 is CSVDFPLAARRETQYF. CDR3 nucleotide sequence: TGCAGCGTTGACTTCCCGCTAGCGGCCCGTAGGGAGACGCAGTATTTT.

This clone was picked up a small number of times. The V gene is TRBV7-9, the J gene TRBJ1-1, with D hard to call. Germline-derived CDR1 and CDR2 are SEHNR and FQNEAQ (reference sequence). CDR3 length equals 16 residues. Trimming removed 1 base at V and 0 bases at J, with 12 bases between. This CDR3 is CASSLVSRNMNTEAFF. The DNA for the CDR3 is TGTGCCAGCAGCTTAGTGTCCAGGAACATGAACACTGAAGCTTTCTTT.

The chain carries TRBV30 and TRBJ2-3; D possibly uses TRBD1 or TRBD2 (5 bases each). Germline V CDR1 and CDR2: GTSNPN, SVGIG (reference sequence). The CDR3 spans 15 residues. The V end was cut by 1 base, the J end by 2 bases, with 13 bases between. CDR3 sequence (DNA): TGTGCCTGGAGTGCAGGGACGTCGGTCACAGATACGCAGTATTTT. Translated, it gives CAWSAGTSVTDTQYF.

The chain recombines TRBV2 with TRBJ1-5; D is ambiguous. The ends were cut back, 2 bases at V and 6 bases at J, with 17 bases in the middle. Per germline, CDR1 SNHLY and CDR2 FYNNEI. CDR3 size: 16 residues. The CDR3: CASSEPARKFGQPQHF. CDR3 sequence (DNA): TGTGCCAGCAGTGAACCCGCCCGCAAATTCGGTCAGCCCCAGCATTTT.

V is TRBV19 and J is TRBJ2-7; TRBD1 matches at 9 bases. The V and J ends lost 5 bases and 12 bases, in that order; junction bases with no gene match: 2. CDR3 length equals 10 residues. The germline V gene has CDR1 LNHDA and CDR2 SQIVND (reference sequence). The CDR3 nucleotides read TGTGCCAGTAGTGGGGACAGGGTGTACTTC. Residues: CASSGDRVYF.

The chain joins TRBV2 to TRBJ1-5; D is ambiguous. This CDR3 spans 15 amino acids. Germline V gene lookup returns CDR1 SNHLY and CDR2 FYNNEI. Trimming took off 0 bases at V and 3 bases at J, with 9 bases between the two ends. CDR3 protein: CASSEAPGPNQPQHF. The CDR3 nucleotides are TGTGCCAGCAGTGAAGCGCCGGGCCCCAATCAGCCCCAGCATTTT.

This chain joins TRBV29-1 and TRBJ1-2; 11 bases fit TRBD1. Trimming cost V 8 bases and J 6 bases; bases outside gene matches: 17. The CDR3 covers 16 residues. Germline V gene lookup returns CDR1 SQVTM and CDR2 ANQGSEA. The CDR3 loop reads CSSSGTGGSAGDGYTF. DNA for the CDR3: TGCAGCTCATCCGGGACAGGGGGGTCCGCTGGGGATGGCTACACCTTC. The complete variable domain, with remaining parts taken from reference TRBV29-1 and TRBJ1-2, reads SAVISQKPSRDICQRGTSLTIQCQVDSQVTMMFWYRQQPGQSLTLIATANQGSEATYESGFVIDKFPISRPNLTFSTLTVSNMSPEDSSIYLCSSSGTGGSAGDGYTFGSGTRLTVV.

Only a few counts were recorded for this clone. The rearrangement uses TRBV7-9 and TRBJ2-7, with 12 bases that match TRBD2. Germline assignment: CDR1 SEHNR and CDR2 FQNEAQ (reference sequence). The junction had 8 bases not matched to a gene; V was cut back by 5 bases and J by 3 bases. The CDR3 extends over 16 amino acids. CDR3 sequence: CASSPASGGAFYEQYF. For the CDR3, the DNA is TGTGCCAGCAGCCCCGCTAGCGGGGGGGCCTTCTACGAGCAGTACTTC.

This clone was recorded a few times. The chain employs TRBV7-2 and TRBJ2-3; D ambiguous. This CDR3 is built from 13 residues. Trimming left V 1 base short and J 6 bases short, with 8 bases between. CDR1 is SGHTA, CDR2 FQGNSA, per germline. The CDR3 sequence: CASSLVSWDTQYF. CDR3 coding DNA: TGTGCCAGCAGCTTAGTCTCGTGGGATACGCAGTATTTT. Filled out from reference TRBV7-2 and TRBJ2-3, the complete variable domain reads GAGVSQSPSNKVTEKGKDVELRCDPISGHTALYWYRQSLGQGLEFLIYFQGNSAPDKSGLPSDRFSAERTGGSVSTLTIQRTQQEDSAVYLCASSLVSWDTQYFGPGTRLTVL.

The table lists this clone with a count of one. The V and J genes are TRBV13 and TRBJ2-4, with D unclear. V lost 5 bases to trimming and J lost 1 base, with 12 bases between them. The CDR3 has 15 residues. CDR1 and CDR2 (germline): PRHDT, FYEKMQ (reference sequence). CDR3 protein: CASSRPGPAKNIQYF. CDR3 bases: TGTGCCAGCAGCCGCCCCGGGCCCGCCAAAAACATTCAGTACTTC.

V and J are TRBV30 and TRBJ2-7; D not resolved. Trimming stripped 8 bases from V and 2 bases from J, with 13 bases between. Germline V gene sequence: CDR1 GTSNPN, CDR2 SVGIG (reference sequence). CDR3 length: 12 amino acids. CDR3 loop: CAGKGLTYEQYF. In DNA form, the CDR3 reads TGTGCCGGAAAAGGGCTCACCTACGAGCAGTACTTC.